This entry is about one TCR beta chain. What it binds is unknown. Trimming stripped 3 bases from V and 0 bases from J, with 10 bases between. This CDR3 is 14 amino acids long. The germline gives CDR1 SGHRS, CDR2 YFSETQ. The data originate from a study of cytomegalovirus exposure and HLA in healthy donors. General study points: In an earlier analysis, most TCR beta V segments were productive about 87% or about 30% of the time. Most TCR sequences were uncommon, yet certain public TCRs appeared in many donors.

This PCR relied on a set of 60 Vbeta primers and 13 Jbeta primers. Method: immunoSEQ multiplex PCR; TCRdb's copy keeps in-frame clones and lacks some. The sample carries 200,000 to 250,000 clones, approximately 82% recorded once. V usage is TRBV5-1 and J usage is TRBJ2-7; a possible D gene is TRBD2 (5 bases). The material sequenced was PBMCs. This clonotype was sampled from a woman aged 60 to 75 in good health and CMV-seropositive. The CDR3 reads CASSSLTSSYEQYF. CDR3 nucleotides: TGCGCCAGCAGCTCACTTACTAGCTCCTACGAGCAGTACTTC.